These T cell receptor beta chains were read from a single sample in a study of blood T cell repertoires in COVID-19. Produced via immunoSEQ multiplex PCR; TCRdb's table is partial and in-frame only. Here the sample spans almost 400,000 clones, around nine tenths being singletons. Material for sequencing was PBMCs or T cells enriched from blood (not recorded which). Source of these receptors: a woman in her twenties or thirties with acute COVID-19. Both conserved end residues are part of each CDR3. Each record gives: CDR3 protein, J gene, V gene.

CASTESRAGRTDTQYF,TRBJ2-3,TRBV13
CASSLPGQGSDEQYF,TRBJ2-7,TRBV5-1
CAWSVLGVGETQYF,TRBJ2-5,TRBV30
CASSSRQGSSNQPQHF,TRBJ1-5,TRBV27
CASSAQSQSDYEQYF,TRBJ2-7,TRBV4-3
CASSSNEWRTGQYEQYF,TRBJ2-7,TRBV7-9
CASSTQGAGGYGYTF,TRBJ1-2,TRBV18
CASRPQGYQPQHF,TRBJ1-5,TRBV27
CAWSPAKGAGETQYF,TRBJ2-5,TRBV30
CASSLRVGGTMNTEAFF,TRBJ1-1,TRBV27
CASSQYGSGDNQPQHF,TRBJ1-5,TRBV18
CASSADVSKGGQAFF,TRBJ1-1,TRBV10-1
CAISENRANEQFF,TRBJ2-1,TRBV10-3
CASRDGQGIDQPQHF,TRBJ1-5,TRBV7-9
CASSPTYTGELFF,TRBJ2-2,TRBV6-5
CASSQVNSEQFF,TRBJ2-1,TRBV14
CSVSGGNQPQHF,TRBJ1-5,TRBV29-1
CASSWTGLLGYTF,TRBJ1-2,TRBV6-2/TRBV6-3
CASSWTGGNEQFF,TRBJ2-1,TRBV5-6
CASSIGYRATNEKLFF,TRBJ1-4,TRBV19